The 8 T cell receptor beta chains presented below share a single source sample, sequenced in a study of T cell changes during pregnancy in multiple sclerosis. Clones were sequenced by immunoSEQ multiplex PCR, and TCRdb holds only the in-frame ones, with some missing. This table holds roughly 90,000 clones, 85% to 95% found once. This specimen was peripheral blood, taken in the third trimester of pregnancy. Every receptor here comes from a female donor with multiple sclerosis, enrolled in a pregnancy study.

The chain combines TRBV28 with TRBJ2-5, with TRBD2 identical over 8 bases. The junction had 9 bases not matched to a gene; V was cut back by 6 bases and J by 0 bases. The CDR3 length is 16 residues. Germline V gives CDR1 MDHEN, CDR2 SYDVKM. The CDR3 DNA is TGTGCCAGCAGGCCTCTTAGCGGGATAGACCAAGAGACCCAGTACTTC. Its translation is CASRPLSGIDQETQYF.

The chain uses TRBV2 and TRBJ2-7, with D tentatively TRBD1 (6 bases). V was trimmed by 7 bases and J by 2 bases, leaving 18 bases between them. The germline CDR1 and CDR2 sequences are SNHLY and FYNNEI. The CDR3 contains 15 residues. In nucleotides, the CDR3 is TGTGCCAGCACCTTAAGGGGGACCCAAGCCTACGAGCAGTACTTC. Translation: CASTLRGTQAYEQYF.

The chain links TRBV5-1 to TRBJ2-3; 10 nucleotides align to TRBD2. The CDR3 has 15 residues. Germline trimming cut 8 bases from V and 3 bases from J; bases unmatched to any gene: 9. CDR1 is SGHRS, CDR2 YFSETQ, per germline. The CDR3 DNA reads TGCGCCAGTCGCGGGACTAGCGTTGCTACAGATACGCAGTATTTT. Translated: CASRGTSVATDTQYF. Combining the CDR3 with reference TRBV5-1 and TRBJ2-3 gives the whole variable domain KAGVTQTPRYLIKTRGQQVTLSCSPISGHRSVSWYQQTPGQGLQFLFEYFSETQRNKGNFPGRFSGRQFSNSRSEMNVSTLELGDSALYLCASRGTSVATDTQYFGPGTRLTVL.

This chain connects TRBV6-4 to TRBJ1-2; 11 bases match TRBD1. This CDR3 is built from 14 residues. V gave up 5 bases and J gave up 3 bases; unmatched junction bases: 2. CDR1 and CDR2 from the germline V gene are MRHNA and SNTAGT. CDR3 amino acids: CASSPGQGDYGYTF. CDR3 coding DNA: TGTGCCAGCAGTCCGGGACAGGGGGACTATGGCTACACCTTC.

This clone was detected only once. The CDR3 region is CASSATGEQFF. For the CDR3, the DNA is TGTGCCAGCAGCGCAACAGGGGAGCAGTTCTTC. The genes are TRBV11-3 and TRBJ2-1; possible D gene TRBD1, 6 bases. Germline V gene data show CDR1 as SGHNT and CDR2 as YENEEA. V was trimmed by 5 bases and J by 10 bases, leaving 9 bases between them. The CDR3 is 11 residues long.

The rearrangement links TRBV7-9 to TRBJ1-2, with 7 bases aligning to TRBD1. The J segment lost 7 bases and the V segment lost 2 bases, leaving 1 base of the junction unmatched. The CDR3 covers 12 residues. CDR1 and CDR2 (germline): SEHNR, FQNEAQ (reference sequence). In nucleotides, the CDR3 is TGTGCCAGCAGCTTACAGGGGGGTGGCTACACCTTC. It is translated as CASSLQGGGYTF. Filled out from reference TRBV7-9 and TRBJ1-2, the complete variable domain reads DTGVSQNPRHKITKRGQNVTFRCDPISEHNRLYWYRQTLGQGPEFLTYFQNEAQLEKSRLLSDRFSAERPKGSFSTLEIQRTEQGDSAMYLCASSLQGGGYTFGSGTRLTVV.

The chain employs TRBV7-9 and TRBJ2-7, with TRBD2 as a possible D gene (5 bases). Looked up from germline, CDR1 is SEHNR and CDR2 is FQNEAQ (reference sequence). This CDR3 spans 14 amino acids. V lost 3 bases to trimming and J lost 3 bases, with 12 bases between them. CDR3 nucleotides: TGTGCCAGCAGCTTGAGTCCGGGGAACTACGAGCAGTACTTC. Protein sequence: CASSLSPGNYEQYF.

This chain connects TRBV6-1 to TRBJ2-6; D gene ambiguous. The CDR3 totals 15 residues. In germline, CDR1 is MNHNS, CDR2 SASEGT. The V end was cut by 3 bases, the J end by 0 bases, with 6 bases between. DNA for the CDR3: TGTGCCAGCAGTGACAGGCCCTCTGGGGCCAACGTCCTGACTTTC. It specifies CASSDRPSGANVLTF.